The T cell receptor beta chain described here comes from a study of identical twins. This clonotype was counted ten times or more. MiXCR was run by TCRdb on the 5' RACE reads, yielding one entry per CDR3 protein. The data contain approximately 600,000 distinct CDR3 sequences, approximately 10% of them singletons. Another study also made use of these data, one on yellow fever vaccine responses in identical twins.

The receptor's source is a woman aged 18-29 years in good health. The sequencing input was PBMCs.

For the CDR3, the DNA is TGCGCCAGCAGCCAAATGGCAGCGGGATCCTACGAGCAGTACTTC. This translates into CASSQMAAGSYEQYF. The chain couples TRBV4-1 to TRBJ2-7; TRBD2 aligns across 7 bases. The CDR3 contains 15 residues. CDR1 is MGHRA and CDR2 is YSYEKL in the germline V gene. The trim removed 2 bases at V and 1 base at J, leaving 5 bases unmatched.